This TCR beta chain was obtained from a study of metastatic and nonmetastatic thyroid tumors. Study at large: A comparison of repertoires was made across blood and tumor or nodule tissue from malignant and benign thyroid patients.

Points on this clone: The antigen remains undetermined.

Patients had received no treatment of any kind before thyroid surgery. V was shortened by 3 bases and J by 1 base, with 18 bases between the two germline ends. The CDR3 spans 17 residues. Germline CDR1 and CDR2: LNHDA and SQIVND (reference sequence). The study, taken as a whole, reports: Versus benign nodules, malignant thyroid tumors reportedly had significantly higher TCR beta diversity, in blood and tumor.

TCRdb re-called clones via MiXCR from the PCR reads. Found here are roughly 22,000 clones, 30% to 40% of them singletons; the top ten hold roughly 20%. The source is a male donor with papillary thyroid cancer or a benign thyroid nodule (not recorded which). Some clones in this sample may be carry-over from other donors' samples. Material: blood. The chain combines TRBV19 with TRBJ1-2, with D perhaps TRBD1 (6 bases). The CDR3, as DNA: TGTGCCAGTAGTATGCGGTCCGGGACAATAGATAACTATGGCTACACCTTC. It codes for CASSMRSGTIDNYGYTF.